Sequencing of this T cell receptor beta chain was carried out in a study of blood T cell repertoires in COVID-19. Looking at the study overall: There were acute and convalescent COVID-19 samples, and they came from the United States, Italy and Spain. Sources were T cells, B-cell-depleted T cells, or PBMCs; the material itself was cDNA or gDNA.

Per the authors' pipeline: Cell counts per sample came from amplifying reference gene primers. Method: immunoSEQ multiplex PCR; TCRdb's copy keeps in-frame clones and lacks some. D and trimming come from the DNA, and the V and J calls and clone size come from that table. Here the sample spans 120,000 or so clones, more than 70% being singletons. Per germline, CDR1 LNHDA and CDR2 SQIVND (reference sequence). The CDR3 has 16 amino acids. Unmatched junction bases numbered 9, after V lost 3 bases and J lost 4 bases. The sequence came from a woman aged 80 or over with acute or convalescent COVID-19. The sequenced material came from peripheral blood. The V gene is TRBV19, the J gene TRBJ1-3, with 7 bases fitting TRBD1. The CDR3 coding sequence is TGTGCCAGTAGTATGGATTACAGGGGACCCGGAAACACCATATATTTT. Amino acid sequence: CASSMDYRGPGNTIYF. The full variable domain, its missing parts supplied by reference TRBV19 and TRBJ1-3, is DGGITQSPKYLFRKEGQNVTLSCEQNLNHDAMYWYRQDPGQGLRLIYYSQIVNDFQKGDIAEGYSVSREKKESFPLTVTSAQKNPTAFYLCASSMDYRGPGNTIYFGEGSWLTVV.